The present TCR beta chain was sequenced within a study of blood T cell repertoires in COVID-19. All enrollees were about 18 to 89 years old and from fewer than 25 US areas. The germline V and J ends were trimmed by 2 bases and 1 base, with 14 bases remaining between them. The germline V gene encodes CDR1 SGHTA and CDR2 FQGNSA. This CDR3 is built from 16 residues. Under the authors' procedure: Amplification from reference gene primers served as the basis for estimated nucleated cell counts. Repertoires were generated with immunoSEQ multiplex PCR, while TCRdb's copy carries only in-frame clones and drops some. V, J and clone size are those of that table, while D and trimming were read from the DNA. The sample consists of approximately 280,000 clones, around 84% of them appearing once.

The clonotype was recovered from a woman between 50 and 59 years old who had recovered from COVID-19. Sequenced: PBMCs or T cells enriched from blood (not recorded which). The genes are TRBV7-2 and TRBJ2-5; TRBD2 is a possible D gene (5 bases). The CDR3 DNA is TGTGCCAGCAGCTTAAATTCCGGGGTTCTCCAAGAGACCCAGTACTTC. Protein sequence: CASSLNSGVLQETQYF.